This T cell receptor beta chain came from a study of T-cell memory formation after mild COVID-19. From the 5' RACE reads, TCRdb called clonotypes with MiXCR, one entry per CDR3 protein. Of roughly 600,000 distinct CDR3 sequences detected, around 17% appear once; the ten largest clones hold around 12%. In the case of this clonotype: The antigen remains unidentified.

Study results and caveats: Contracting clones localized mainly to CM and EM when CD4+ and mainly to EMRA when CD8+. A subset of responding clones appeared in pre-infection memory, suggesting cross-reactive memory joined.

The clonotype comes from an adult woman who had mild COVID-19 (a few samples of this study predate the infection). Cell type and time point are not known. Sequencing used PBMCs or a T cell subset sorted from them (not recorded which).

CDR3 DNA sequence: TGTGCCAGCAGCCAAGCCGGCGGGAGCTCCTACAATGAGCAGTTCTTC. Protein sequence: CASSQAGGSSYNEQFF. The rearrangement links TRBV4-2 to TRBJ2-1, with 7 bases lining up with TRBD2. CDR1 is LGHNA, CDR2 YNFKEQ, per germline. The CDR3 loop spans 16 amino acids. V lost 1 base, J lost 0 bases, and 3 bases stayed unmatched.